The TCR beta chain described here comes from a study of T cell responses to AZD1222 COVID-19 vaccine. The study pooled second doses at about 4 or about 12 weeks. This CDR3 is 19 amino acids long. The method was immunoSEQ multiplex PCR; TCRdb's version includes in-frame clones alone and lacks a portion of them. Of some 130,000 clones listed, roughly 86% are singletons. With regard to this clone: Its target is unknown.

Points from the study as a whole: Compared with day 0, the breadth and depth of the Spike-specific TCR repertoire rose significantly after two doses of AZD1222. Baseline seropositives among AZD1222 recipients totaled only 5 to 7. Dominant CD4 TCR responses targeted spike regions 160-218 and 743-854.

Sequencing used peripheral blood, obtained 28 days after the second AZD1222 dose. The chain joins TRBV21-1 to TRBJ1-4; whether TRBD1, the table's D call, matches the DNA was not checked. TRBV21-1 is described as a pseudogene. The TCR was taken from an adult who received the AZD1222 COVID-19 vaccine. The CDR3, as DNA: TGTGCCAGCAGCAGGGGACAGGGGGCGCATATCGAAAAAAATGAAAAACTGTTTTTT. It specifies CASSRGQGAHIEKNEKLFF.